This T cell receptor beta chain was profiled in a study of human T cells and chemical hapten exposure (dated by TCRdb to the early 2020s). Regarding the complete study: For sensitization, 2% DPC in acetone was applied to a roughly 2 cm by roughly 2 cm area of upper inner arm skin. Throughout the study period of roughly 24 weeks, patients also received therapeutic DPC doses to the scalp every week. Patch tests used Finn chambers with 0.01% DPC on the upper back, scored after 6 days by International Contact Dermatitis Research Group standards. The patient cohort, mostly female, included alopecia areata with under or over 50% scalp involvement, alopecia totalis and alopecia universalis. The libraries were sequenced as a pool, and the TCR yield per sample differed mostly because of small variations in library volumes within the pool. This study followed changes in the peripheral blood TCR repertoire in vivo during primary and secondary sensitization of alopecia patients to the hapten diphenylcyclopropenone (DPC). Blood samples were taken from patients before sensitization (week 0) and at 2, 6 and about 24 weeks after DPC sensitization. Blood for TCR sequencing was provided by twenty-nine alopecia patients at one to four time points (pre-sensitization, 2, 6 and 24 weeks). Both TCR alpha and TCR beta chains were sequenced from each blood RNA sample.

In the paper's terms, the time point label means: patch test 3, about 24 weeks after DPC sensitization. Read against the paper, the sample's treatment or condition label means: therapeutic diphenylcyclopropenone sensitization with weekly scalp DPC. Total RNA was extracted from unfractionated whole blood collected in Tempus Blood RNA tubes. Blood at each patch-test visit was drawn before the patch test was applied. Patients were eligible if aged 18 to 70, diagnosed with alopecia and judged suitable for DPC therapy, and pregnant patients were excluded. This clonotype has at least ten counts. Its antigen is not yet known. No base quality values were provided; no much bigger clone lies one nucleotide off. Library method: RACE. The sequencer was a NextSeq 500. During library preparation, unique molecular identifiers were attached to individual cDNA molecules so that TCRs could be counted in a quantitative, reproducible way. From the authors' description of their analysis: A median of around 100,000 TCRs per sample was observed, with a range of about 23,224 to 690,600. V, J and CDR3 annotation of the TCR reads was carried out using the Decombinator software suite. Every sample was subsampled to the same number of TCRs (28,000) for the PS versus PT1 abundance plots. Expanded TCRs were defined as absent before sensitization and observed at least eight times at the 2-week time point. TCRdb itself trimmed the public reads at Q25 with fastp, ran MiXCR and retained productive beta chains. Each entry is one CDR3 protein sequence, shown with its most common DNA and genes. These V and J calls are TCRdb output, not the study's own analysis. The sample table shows fewer than 50,000 distinct CDR3 sequences, and more than 8% are seen once. The ten largest account for roughly 25% of the sample.

The CDR3 runs 12 amino acids, cysteine and phenylalanine included. Here the CDR3 DNA is all that survives: 36 bases in frame from base 1. CDR1 is given as SQVTM and CDR2 as ANQGSEA, both from the germline V gene. Germline trimming amounts to 4 bases on V and 11 bases on J, with 5 as the count of junction bases outside the gene matches. What the research found in general, with its limitations: Because all patients had alopecia, a presumed autoimmune disease, the immune response of the patients might differ from that of healthy individuals. After repeated subsampling, the strength of the expansion versus patch-test correlation and the threshold at which it became significant changed. Patch test score correlated positively with the number of PT1 expanded TCRs, reaching significance at thresholds 8, 16 and 32 but not at 4. Compared with pre-sensitization or healthy control sets, expanded TCRs formed significantly more large CDR3 similarity clusters, which is consistent with antigen-driven responses. The number of TCRs above 1 in 1000 frequency did not change with DPC sensitization; there was no evidence of global repertoire structure alterations.

This clonotype originated in a man aged 50-60 years with alopecia areata. Some clones in this sample may be carry-over from other donors' samples. The V and J segments used are TRBV29-1 and TRBJ2-3, with 11 junctional bases fitting TRBD1. Sequenced here: whole blood, sampled in connection with sensitization to the hapten diphenylcyclopropenone (DPC). CDR3 protein: CSVGGQGVKQYF. The nucleotide sequence reads TGCAGCGTTGGGGGACAGGGGGTAAAGCAGTATTTT.